Reported below is one T cell receptor beta chain. This entry belongs to a study of technical replicates of blood from a handful of donors. Assay: immunoSEQ multiplex PCR; the TCRdb copy retains only in-frame clones and omits some. The profile shows about 73,000 clones, 93% of them singletons. The CDR3 is made up of 14 amino acids. Germline assignment: CDR1 SQVTM and CDR2 ANQGSEA. The ends lost 3 bases at V and 2 bases at J; junction bases unmatched: 5. The TCR sequence derives from a human donor in good health. The sequenced sample consisted of T cells isolated from PBMCs. The chain joins TRBV29-1 to TRBJ2-5, with TRBD2 identical over 8 bases. CDR3 sequence: CSVEPAGEQETQYF. The CDR3 nucleotides read TGCAGCGTTGAGCCAGCGGGAGAACAAGAGACCCAGTACTTC.